The 18 T cell receptor beta chains below come from one sample, sequenced in a study of cytomegalovirus exposure and HLA in healthy donors. With 60 Vbeta and 13 Jbeta primers, the PCR was carried out. TCRdb keeps only in-frame clones here, not all; method: immunoSEQ multiplex PCR. The sample shows approximately 95,000 clones, about four fifths of them seen only once. Sequences were obtained from PBMCs. These receptors came from a man between 18 and 35 years old in good health and CMV-seropositive.

This rearrangement joins TRBV6-4 to TRBJ2-3; 7 nucleotides line up with TRBD1. The germline gives CDR1 MRHNA, CDR2 SNTAGT. The CDR3 runs to 17 residues. V shed 5 bases and J 2 bases; nucleotides not matched to a gene: 13. The CDR3 is CASSPLTGPVSTDTQYF. The CDR3 nucleotides read TGTGCCAGCAGTCCACTGACAGGGCCAGTTTCCACAGATACGCAGTATTTT.

The rearrangement links TRBV6-1 to TRBJ2-1; 12 bases fit TRBD2. The germline gives CDR1 MNHNS, CDR2 SASEGT. V lost 6 bases, J lost 9 bases, and 6 bases stayed unmatched. The CDR3 extends over 14 amino acids. DNA for the CDR3: TGTGCCAGCAGCGCTAGCGGGGGGGCCCTTGAGCAGTTCTTC. This codes for CASSASGGALEQFF.

The rearrangement joins TRBV10-3 to TRBJ2-7, with D possibly TRBD2 on 7 matching bases. Looked up from germline, CDR1 is ENHRY and CDR2 is SYGVKD. The germline V and J ends were trimmed by 6 bases and 0 bases, with 18 bases remaining between them. The CDR3 is made up of 16 amino acids. The CDR3 spells CAISPRGALSSYEQYF. The CDR3 bases are TGTGCCATCAGCCCCCGGGGGGCCTTAAGCTCCTACGAGCAGTACTTC.

This chain joins TRBV6-1 and TRBJ1-1; D might be TRBD1 (5 bases). CDR1 MNHNS and CDR2 SASEGT come from the germline V gene. This CDR3 has 12 amino acids. CDR3 loop: CSLGVPNTEAFF. Here the CDR3 DNA reads TGTTCCCTAGGGGTACCGAACACTGAAGCTTTCTTT.

This chain connects TRBV4-1 to TRBJ2-2; 8 positions match TRBD1. The trim removed 8 bases at V and 6 bases at J, leaving 5 bases unmatched. Germline-derived CDR1 and CDR2 are MGHRA and YSYEKL. This CDR3 spans 13 amino acids. The CDR3 DNA follows: TGCGCCAGCGAGGACAGGGCAGCCGGGGAGCTGTTTTTT. As protein: CASEDRAAGELFF.

The V and J genes are TRBV5-5 and TRBJ1-2; D not certain. The germline V gene encodes CDR1 SGHKS and CDR2 YYEKEE (reference sequence). V dropped 5 bases and J dropped 6 bases, with 11 bases sitting between them. The CDR3 sequence is 12 residues long. This chain's CDR3 is CASRLKGDGYTF. The CDR3 DNA reads as TGTGCCAGCAGACTGAAGGGAGATGGCTACACCTTC.

This clone was seen only once. This chain links TRBV6-5 with TRBJ2-3, with 8 bases that match TRBD1. Trimming cost V 2 bases and J 8 bases; bases outside gene matches: 12. This CDR3 has 16 amino acids. Per the germline V gene, CDR1 is MNHEY and CDR2 is SVGAGI. The CDR3, as DNA: TGTGCCAGCAGTTACCGGGACAGGACCCACCGGGTTACGCAGTATTTT. This sequence encodes CASSYRDRTHRVTQYF.

The V call is TRBV4-1, the J call TRBJ2-7; D possibly corresponds to TRBD2 (6 bases). Between the trimmed V and J ends, which lost 1 base and 5 bases, there was a span of 18 bases. CDR1 and CDR2 from the germline V gene are MGHRA and YSYEKL. The CDR3 extends over 16 amino acids. The CDR3 loop reads CASSQVIGREEDEQYF. The CDR3, as DNA: TGCGCCAGCAGCCAAGTAATTGGAAGGGAGGAAGACGAGCAGTACTTC.

The rearrangement joins TRBV15 to TRBJ2-2; maybe TRBD2 (6 bases). The V and J ends lost 5 bases and 4 bases respectively, with 14 bases between them. Germline CDR1 is LNHNV and CDR2 is YYDKDF (reference sequence). The CDR3 runs to 15 residues. The CDR3, as DNA: TGTGCCACCAGCGTGGGACCGGGGGTCACCGGGGAGCTGTTTTTT. This encodes CATSVGPGVTGELFF.

The CDR3 here is CSVSGGYASHSEKLFF. In nucleotides, the CDR3 is TGCAGCGTTTCGGGGGGATATGCGAGTCATAGTGAAAAACTGTTTTTT. The genes are TRBV29-1 and TRBJ1-4; possibly TRBD1 for D (5 bases). Per germline, CDR1 SQVTM and CDR2 ANQGSEA. Trimming cost V 5 bases and J 7 bases, with 23 bases left between them. The CDR3 totals 16 residues.

V gene TRBV5-5 combines with J gene TRBJ2-3; the D is unclear. The germline V and J ends were trimmed by 0 bases and 2 bases, with 10 bases remaining between them. Germline V CDR1 and CDR2: SGHKS, YYEKEE (reference sequence). This CDR3 contains 15 residues. CDR3 coding DNA: TGTGCCAGCAGCTTGGATACTGGGCCCACAGATACGCAGTATTTT. Amino acids: CASSLDTGPTDTQYF.

This chain uses TRBV6-5 with TRBJ1-4, with a possible D match to TRBD1 (6 bases). The CDR3 extends over 14 amino acids. The V end was cut by 6 bases, the J end by 5 bases, with 13 bases between. The germline V gene encodes CDR1 MNHEY and CDR2 SVGAGI. CDR3 sequence reads: CASSRGQSNEKLFF. In DNA form, the CDR3 reads TGTGCCAGCAGCCGCGGACAGTCGAATGAAAAACTGTTTTTT.

The chain combines TRBV15 with TRBJ1-5; no reliable D call. There are 16 residues in the CDR3. The V end lost 0 bases, the J end lost 0 bases, and 9 bases lay between the germline ends. Germline assignment: CDR1 LNHNV and CDR2 YYDKDF (reference sequence). The CDR3 region is CATSRDRSYSNQPQHF. As DNA, the CDR3 is TGTGCCACCAGCAGAGATCGGAGTTATAGCAATCAGCCCCAGCATTTT.

The V call is TRBV7-8, the J call TRBJ2-1; 9 positions agree with TRBD2. This CDR3 spans 15 amino acids. From germline, CDR1 is SGHVS and CDR2 FQNEAQ. The trim removed 4 bases at V and 9 bases at J, leaving 10 bases unmatched. In DNA, the CDR3 is TGTGCCAGCAGCTCGACGGGACTAGCTGGCGGTGAGCAGTTCTTC. It encodes CASSSTGLAGGEQFF.

The J gene is TRBJ1-6, the V gene TRBV27, with D uncertain. The CDR3 runs to 13 residues. In germline, CDR1 is MNHEY, CDR2 SMNVEV (reference sequence). The V and J ends lost 4 bases and 9 bases respectively, with 10 bases between them. The CDR3 DNA reads as TGTGCCAGCAGTTACCCCGGGAGTTCACCCCTCCACTTT. This codes for CASSYPGSSPLHF.

This chain joins TRBV7-8 and TRBJ1-2; 9 bases match TRBD1. Trimming cost V 4 bases and J 7 bases; bases outside gene matches: 7. The CDR3 loop spans 14 amino acids. The germline gives CDR1 SGHVS, CDR2 FQNEAQ. The CDR3 DNA follows: TGTGCCAGCAGCTCGGACAGGGGAGTGGGTGGCTACACCTTC. This gives the protein CASSSDRGVGGYTF. The full variable domain, with the rest looked up from reference TRBV7-8 and TRBJ1-2, is GAGVSQSPRYKVAKRGQDVALRCDPISGHVSLFWYQQALGQGPEFLTYFQNEAQLDKSGLPSDRFFAERPEGSVSTLKIQRTQQEDSAVYLCASSSDRGVGGYTFGSGTRLTVV.

The chain joins TRBV25-1 to TRBJ1-2, with TRBD1 matching 9 bases. The CDR3 covers 13 residues. CDR1 and CDR2 from the germline V gene are MGHDK and SYGVNS. The V gene end was trimmed by 2 bases and the J gene end by 12 bases; junction bases not matched to a gene: 7. The CDR3 DNA reads as TGTGCCAGCAGTGAAGGGGGGGACAGGGCTGACACCTTC. Amino acid sequence: CASSEGGDRADTF.

This clone was observed a handful of times. The J gene is TRBJ2-3, the V gene TRBV7-8; a possible D gene is TRBD1 (6 bases). Germline values: CDR1 SGHVS, CDR2 FQNEAQ. The CDR3 consists of 16 residues. The V and J ends lost 5 bases and 3 bases respectively, with 18 bases between them. The CDR3 DNA sequence: TGTGCCAGCAGCCCCGGTATCGCACAGGGAACAGATACGCAGTATTTT. Its protein product is CASSPGIAQGTDTQYF.